This T cell receptor (beta chain) emerged from a study of shared clonotypes between healthy human individuals. The healthy adult donors were HIV-negative and reported no recent acute infections or vaccinations. This CDR3 contains 13 residues. Germline V gene sequence: CDR1 KGHSH, CDR2 LQKENI. Trimming cost V 2 bases and J 8 bases, with 12 bases left between them. Of note for this clone: No antigen is known for it.

Several immunoSEQ plates received, in even portions, the genomic DNA of each subset. In the sorted-subset replicate PCRs, around 200 ng DNA, around 32,000 T cell genomes, was used. Repertoires were generated with immunoSEQ multiplex PCR, while TCRdb's copy carries only in-frame clones and drops some. The profile shows some 2.1 million clones, over 85% of them singletons. Notes on the study in general: Generation probabilities were higher for clonotypes shared across all four sorted-subset donors than for unshared ones.

The sequence was collected from a young man in good health. Material for sequencing was naive CD4+ T cells sorted from blood. Subset defined: CD45RA+ positively selected. The chain is built from TRBV18 and TRBJ1-2, with a possible D match to TRBD1 (6 bases). The chain's CDR3 is CASSPTGLRGYTF. The DNA of the CDR3 is TGTGCCAGCTCACCAACAGGGTTGAGGGGCTACACCTTC.